This is a list of T cell receptor beta chains from one sample in a study of identifying expanded T cells in peripheral blood. Clones were read by immunoSEQ multiplex PCR, and TCRdb kept only the in-frame ones, dropping some. This sample yields 95,000 to 150,000 clones, of which roughly 84% are seen a single time; more than 2.5% belongs to the top ten. Sequenced sample: blood. The receptors were sampled from a person aged 18 to 70 in good health. Both conserved end residues are part of each CDR3. A D gene is named only where the DNA matches it firmly. For some rows the clone size is stated as once, few or many, or as a class when expanded; others skip it.

CDR3 length,J gene,V gene,clone size,D gene,CDR3 protein,CDR3 DNA
12,TRBJ2-1,TRBV14,once,.,CAPKGGVREQFF,TGTGCCCCCAAGGGGGGAGTAAGGGAGCAGTTCTTC
18,TRBJ2-7,TRBV14,.,TRBD2,CASSQEGQGLAGYYEQYF,TGTGCCAGCAGCCAAGAAGGGCAGGGCCTAGCGGGGTACTACGAGCAGTACTTC
14,TRBJ2-4,TRBV6-5,.,.,CASTRSRRENIQYF,TGTGCCAGCACTCGGTCCCGCCGTGAAAACATTCAGTACTTC
14,TRBJ2-5,TRBV7-2,.,.,CASSLEGGQETQYF,TGTGCCAGCAGCTTAGAGGGGGGGCAAGAGACCCAGTACTTC
13,TRBJ2-3,TRBV2,.,.,CARTLVGTDTQYF,TGTGCCAGGACACTAGTGGGCACAGATACGCAGTATTTT
20,TRBJ1-1,TRBV4-3,.,TRBD1,CASSQVSIARTGRLNTEAFF,TGCGCCAGCAGCCAAGTGTCCATCGCTCGGACAGGCAGATTGAACACTGAAGCTTTCTTT
13,TRBJ1-3,TRBV6-5,.,.,CASRTPSGNTIYF,TGTGCCAGCAGAACCCCCTCTGGAAACACCATATATTTT
13,TRBJ1-1,TRBV27,.,TRBD1,CASSDRGLSEAFF,TGTGCCAGCAGTGACAGGGGGCTATCTGAAGCTTTCTTT
15,TRBJ1-5,TRBV6-6,.,.,CASNPGTGVNQPQHF,TGTGCCAGCAATCCTGGGACGGGAGTAAATCAGCCCCAGCATTTT
14,TRBJ1-3,TRBV2,once,.,CASSVGSSGNTIYF,TGTGCCAGCAGTGTAGGCAGCTCTGGAAACACCATATATTTT
15,TRBJ1-2,TRBV18,.,.,CASSTDTGIAYGYTF,TGTGCCAGCTCAACAGACACAGGGATCGCCTATGGCTACACCTTC
14,TRBJ2-2,TRBV6-6,once,.,CASRWQINTGELFF,TGTGCCAGCAGATGGCAGATCAACACCGGGGAGCTGTTTTTT
12,TRBJ2-7,TRBV6-5,.,.,CASSYLRTEQYF,TGTGCCAGCAGTTACCTCCGGACCGAGCAGTACTTC
13,TRBJ1-2,TRBV5-6,.,.,CASSSQGPGGYTF,TGTGCCAGCAGCTCGCAGGGCCCTGGAGGCTACACCTTC
15,TRBJ1-2,TRBV19,.,.,CASSPYSSVTGGYTF,TGTGCCAGTAGTCCTTACAGTTCTGTCACGGGGGGCTACACCTTC
13,TRBJ2-5,TRBV5-1,.,TRBD1,CASSGTGKETQYF,TGCGCCAGCAGCGGGACAGGGAAAGAGACCCAGTACTTC
16,TRBJ1-1,TRBV7-2,.,.,CASSLVPRLQGPEAFF,TGTGCCAGCAGCTTAGTCCCGCGACTACAGGGTCCTGAAGCTTTCTTT
17,TRBJ1-6,TRBV27,.,.,CASSLSGGFEYNSPLHF,TGTGCCAGCAGTTTATCGGGCGGCTTTGAATATAATTCACCCCTCCACTTT
15,TRBJ1-1,TRBV7-9,.,.,CASNPVDRHYTEAFF,TGTGCCAGCAATCCTGTGGACAGACATTACACTGAAGCTTTCTTT
17,TRBJ2-1,TRBV11-3,.,.,CASSRHPQGNRAGEQFF,TGTGCCAGCAGCCGACATCCACAGGGAAACAGAGCCGGTGAGCAGTTCTTC
15,TRBJ2-5,TRBV28,.,.,CASSSPLSYQETQYF,TGTGCCAGCAGTTCCCCATTATCGTACCAAGAGACCCAGTACTTC
16,TRBJ2-7,TRBV7-2,.,.,CASSSPPGDSSYEQYF,TGTGCCAGCAGCTCCCCGCCGGGGGACAGCTCCTACGAGCAGTACTTC
15,TRBJ1-1,TRBV2,.,TRBD1,CASSGGQGATTEAFF,TGTGCCAGCAGTGGAGGGCAGGGGGCAACCACTGAAGCTTTCTTT
13,TRBJ1-1,TRBV2,.,.,CASSTHSYTEAFF,TGTGCCAGCAGTACACACAGTTACACTGAAGCTTTCTTT
11,TRBJ1-5,TRBV28,.,.,CASSVAQPQHF,TGTGCCAGCAGTGTGGCTCAGCCCCAGCATTTT
19,TRBJ2-1,TRBV5-1,once,.,CASYGGTESGSGDYNEQFF,TGCGCCAGCTACGGGGGGACCGAGAGCGGTTCAGGGGACTACAATGAGCAGTTCTTC
14,TRBJ1-1,TRBV30,.,.,CAWTQGRWNTEAFF,TGTGCCTGGACCCAGGGACGGTGGAACACTGAAGCTTTCTTT
12,TRBJ1-2,TRBV7-2,few,.,CASSLWWDGYTF,TGTGCCAGCAGCTTATGGTGGGATGGCTACACCTTC
16,TRBJ2-5,TRBV4-1,.,TRBD1,CASSQGPTGGSETQYF,TGCGCCAGCAGCCAAGGCCCGACAGGGGGCTCGGAGACCCAGTACTTC
15,TRBJ1-2,TRBV5-6,once,.,CASSYGQSPNYGYTF,TGTGCCAGCAGCTACGGACAGAGCCCTAACTATGGCTACACCTTC
14,TRBJ2-3,TRBV2,.,.,CASRPTTTTDTQYF,TGTGCCAGCAGGCCGACGACGACCACAGATACGCAGTATTTT
12,TRBJ1-2,TRBV5-6,.,TRBD1,CASRRQGYGYTF,TGTGCCAGCAGGCGACAGGGATATGGCTACACCTTC
13,TRBJ1-2,TRBV6-1,.,TRBD1,CASRDRGGYGYTF,TGTGCCAGCAGGGACAGGGGAGGCTATGGCTACACCTTC
15,TRBJ2-2,TRBV6-1,.,TRBD2,CASSPSGGDTGELFF,TGTGCCAGCAGTCCTAGCGGGGGTGACACCGGGGAGCTGTTTTTT
16,TRBJ1-2,TRBV28,.,TRBD1,CASSLNPPTGDYGYTF,TGTGCCAGCAGTTTAAATCCTCCGACAGGGGACTATGGCTACACCTTC
13,TRBJ2-7,TRBV6-5,.,TRBD1,CASNRLDRAKQYF,TGTGCCAGCAACCGACTCGACAGGGCCAAGCAGTACTTC
16,TRBJ1-1,TRBV5-1,.,TRBD1,CASSFGSTGVNTEAFF,TGCGCCAGCAGCTTTGGATCTACAGGGGTGAACACTGAAGCTTTCTTT
16,TRBJ1-4,TRBV14,.,.,CASSQGIGALDEKLFF,TGTGCCAGCAGCCAAGGGATAGGGGCGTTAGACGAAAAACTGTTTTTT
15,TRBJ2-5,TRBV7-2,.,TRBD1,CASSWTGRTKETQYF,TGTGCCAGCAGCTGGACAGGGCGGACAAAAGAGACCCAGTACTTC
12,TRBJ2-1,TRBV7-9,once,.,CASSAQGYEQFF,TGTGCCAGCAGCGCCCAGGGATATGAGCAGTTCTTC
12,TRBJ2-7,TRBV18,.,TRBD1,CASSTTGYEQYF,TGTGCCAGCTCAACGACAGGGTACGAGCAGTACTTC
15,TRBJ1-3,TRBV6-6,.,.,CASSLQGMAGNTIYF,TGTGCCAGCAGTTTACAGGGAATGGCTGGAAACACCATATATTTT
17,TRBJ1-2,TRBV4-1,medium-sized,TRBD1,CASSHFALDRGQGGYTF,TGCGCCAGCAGCCACTTCGCCCTAGACAGGGGACAGGGTGGCTACACCTTC